This entry features one TCR beta chain sequence. Libraries were prepared by immunoSEQ multiplex PCR; TCRdb keeps only in-frame clonotypes and omits some of them. This repertoire shows under 70,000 clones, about nine tenths found once; its top ten account for around 0.27%. The data originate from a study of T cell changes during pregnancy in multiple sclerosis. V dropped 4 bases and J dropped 2 bases, with 12 bases sitting between them. Germline V CDR1 and CDR2: SGHVS, FQNEAQ. This CDR3 has 14 residues. V usage is TRBV7-8 and J usage is TRBJ2-7; no firm D call. The sequence came from a female donor with multiple sclerosis, enrolled in a pregnancy study. The sequencing used CD4+ T cells from peripheral blood mononuclear cells, collected after pregnancy. DNA for the CDR3: TGTGCCAGCAGCTCCCCGACACAAGCCTACGAGCAGTACTTC. Its translation is CASSSPTQAYEQYF.